A selection of T cell receptor beta chains follows, all from one sample in a study of T cell responses to AZD1222 COVID-19 vaccine. This table comes from immunoSEQ multiplex PCR, and its TCRdb copy is limited to in-frame clones, with some not included. The table lists 20,000 to 25,000 clones, roughly 84% of them singletons. The sample here was peripheral blood, taken 28 days after the second AZD1222 dose. The receptors come from an adult who received the AZD1222 COVID-19 vaccine. CDR3s include the opening cysteine and the closing phenylalanine or tryptophan. Each record gives: CDR3 length, V gene, J gene, CDR3 protein.

>15|TRBV11-2|TRBJ2-1
CASSTLSGIYNEQFF
>16|TRBV5-4|TRBJ2-1
CASSLGGTGAPNEQFF
>15|TRBV7-2|TRBJ1-6
CASNPNPGARPPLHF
>15|TRBV7-2|TRBJ1-6
CASSATSSYNSPLHF
>12|TRBV29-1|TRBJ2-2
CSVSVGTGELFF
>13|TRBV5-1|TRBJ1-2
CASSYSLNYGYTF
>14|TRBV7-2|TRBJ2-7
CASSPDRGPYEQYF
>12|TRBV7-2|TRBJ1-6
CASSLQYSPLHF
>16|TRBV7-9|TRBJ2-5
CASSLADRGRRETQYF
>14|TRBV30|TRBJ1-1
CAWTKWGGEAEAFF
>12|TRBV28|TRBJ1-6
CASSWSGGTLHF
>15|TRBV7-9|TRBJ1-2
CASSDGDSPNYGYTF
>12|TRBV7-9|TRBJ2-5
CASSRGWETQYF
>15|TRBV5-5|TRBJ2-7
CASSLGLAGGYEQYF
>15|TRBV7-9|TRBJ1-6
CASSLDGYWDSPLHF
>16|TRBV25-1|TRBJ2-2
CASSGTGTGIAGELFF
>16|TRBV12-2|TRBJ2-7
CASRLIAGTGAHEQYF
>16|TRBV5-1|TRBJ1-5
CASSSGDTNSNQPQHF
>14|TRBV2|TRBJ1-5
CASSEGQGGQPQHF
>17|TRBV7-8|TRBJ2-1
CASSLGSGIPSYNEQFF
>15|TRBV10-3|TRBJ2-2
CAISESWAGTGELFF
>14|TRBV14|TRBJ2-2
CASSLGRYTGELFF
>17|TRBV28|TRBJ2-5
CASSRRTAGGLQETQYF
>14|TRBV4-1|TRBJ2-6
CASSQVPGANVLTF
>16|TRBV10-3|TRBJ2-5
CAISGIGLAGGETQYF
>15|TRBV18|TRBJ2-2
CASSPTSGIGGELFF
>14|TRBV19|TRBJ2-1
CASSITGWGYEQFF
>18|TRBV27|TRBJ1-3
CASSLSGTGIATGNTIYF
>20|TRBV19|TRBJ1-2
CASSMRLGTGIASANYGYTF
>14|TRBV19|TRBJ2-2
CASSITSGTGELFF
>14|TRBV6-1|TRBJ2-7
CASSEGTGVHEQYF
>15|TRBV9|TRBJ2-5
CASSVGAGVGETQYF
>13|TRBV3-1/TRBV3-2|TRBJ1-1
CASSQFGQGGAFF
>15|TRBV3-1/TRBV3-2|TRBJ1-2
CASSQDWRQTARYTF
>16|TRBV2|TRBJ2-1
CASSAQGLAGGNEQFF